These 16 T cell receptor beta chains originate from one sample sequenced in a study of blood T cell repertoires in COVID-19. Measured with immunoSEQ multiplex PCR; TCRdb has only the in-frame clones, and not every one. This table has about 150,000 clones, 75% to 90% appearing once. Material: PBMCs or T cells enriched from blood (not recorded which). These TCRs come from a man in his 70s who had been exposed to COVID-19.

The rearrangement uses TRBV5-1 and TRBJ1-1; no reliable D call. V was clipped by 3 bases and J by 0 bases, with 9 bases between them. Germline V lookup: CDR1 SGHRS, CDR2 YFSETQ. This CDR3 is built from 14 residues. The CDR3, as DNA: TGCGCCAGCAGCTACGAGGCGATGAACACTGAAGCTTTCTTT. Translated: CASSYEAMNTEAFF.

The chain combines TRBV5-1 with TRBJ2-1; 7 bases align to TRBD2. This CDR3 is built from 14 residues. The germline V gene has CDR1 SGHRS and CDR2 YFSETQ. The junction had 9 bases not matched to a gene; V was cut back by 4 bases and J by 8 bases. CDR3 DNA sequence: TGCGCCAGCAGCCGGGAGGTCGCGGGGGATGAGCAGTTCTTC. This gives the protein CASSREVAGDEQFF.

The chain carries TRBV12-3 or TRBV12-4 and TRBJ1-2, with 8 bases identical to TRBD1. This CDR3 comprises 13 residues. V was clipped by 7 bases and J by 6 bases; unmatched bases: 7. CDR3 nucleotide sequence: TGTGCCAGCATCCGACAGGGGCTGAATGGCTACACCTTC. This translates into CASIRQGLNGYTF.

Details on this clone: The same CDR3 is also encoded by other DNA sequences in this sample. The chain uses TRBV2 and TRBJ1-1; D gene uncertain. The ends were cut back, 1 base at V and 1 base at J, with 7 bases in the middle. The germline CDR1 and CDR2 sequences are SNHLY and FYNNEI. The CDR3 runs to 14 residues. CDR3 nucleotides: TGTGCCAGCAGTGAAGGTCAGAAGAACACTGAAGCTTTCTTT. Residues: CASSEGQKNTEAFF.

This rearrangement joins TRBV2 to TRBJ2-5; D might be TRBD2 (6 bases). Trimming took off 6 bases at V and 7 bases at J, with 9 bases between the two ends. Germline CDR1 SNHLY, CDR2 FYNNEI. The CDR3 is made up of 11 amino acids. CDR3 sequence: CASRGGRTQYF. The CDR3 coding sequence is TGTGCCAGCAGGGGGGGAAGGACCCAGTACTTC.

The V and J genes are TRBV5-1 and TRBJ2-1; 12 bases line up with TRBD2. The CDR3 runs to 19 residues. CDR1 and CDR2 (germline): SGHRS, YFSETQ. Trimming at V came to 5 bases and at J to 11 bases, leaving 23 bases not matched to a gene. The CDR3 sequence is CASRGRTSGDLGSGGKQFF. As DNA, the CDR3 is TGCGCCAGCAGGGGGAGGACTAGCGGGGACCTCGGAAGCGGGGGCAAGCAGTTCTTC.

V usage is TRBV7-2 and J usage is TRBJ1-5; 7 positions match TRBD1. From germline, CDR1 is SGHTA and CDR2 FQGNSA. V lost 5 bases and J lost 3; bases outside the gene matches: 4. The CDR3 extends over 14 amino acids. Here the CDR3 DNA reads TGTGCCAGCAGCCCTACAGGGGCCAATCAGCCCCAGCATTTT. Translation: CASSPTGANQPQHF.

V gene TRBV4-1 combines with J gene TRBJ1-6; D not resolved. Trimming took off 8 bases at V and 4 bases at J, with 15 bases between the two ends. The CDR3 has 15 residues. Germline values: CDR1 MGHRA, CDR2 YSYEKL. The CDR3 region is CASHKGGPYNSPLHF. CDR3 sequence (DNA): TGCGCCAGCCACAAGGGAGGCCCTTATAATTCACCCCTCCACTTT.

This chain uses TRBV11-2 with TRBJ2-1; D perhaps matches TRBD2 (5 bases). This CDR3 spans 16 amino acids. V was clipped by 7 bases and J by 4 bases, with 20 bases between them. Germline V gene lookup returns CDR1 SGHAT and CDR2 FQNNGV. The CDR3 spells CASTDSPPRLYNEQFF. The CDR3 DNA follows: TGTGCCAGCACGGACTCACCACCCCGTCTTTACAATGAGCAGTTCTTC.

V gene TRBV20-1 combines with J gene TRBJ1-1; 10 positions match TRBD1. The CDR3 length is 14 residues. After removal of 3 bases from V and 11 bases from J, the junction contained 12 bases not matched to a gene. Per the germline V gene, CDR1 is DFQATT and CDR2 is SNEGSKA (reference sequence). The DNA for the CDR3 is TGCAGTGCTAGTGCGGGACAGGGGTACGAGGTGGCTTTCTTT. Encoded protein: CSASAGQGYEVAFF.

The CDR3 nucleotides are TGCGCCAGCAAAATAGGGGGTGCGGCCTACAATGAGCAGTTCTTC. This encodes CASKIGGAAYNEQFF. The rearrangement joins TRBV5-1 to TRBJ2-1, with D perhaps TRBD1 (6 bases). This CDR3 spans 15 amino acids. Germline V gene lookup returns CDR1 SGHRS and CDR2 YFSETQ. V was trimmed by 6 bases and J by 2 bases, leaving 15 bases between them.

V usage is TRBV10-2 and J usage is TRBJ2-2, with D tentatively TRBD1 (6 bases). From germline, CDR1 is WSHSY and CDR2 SAAADI. Between the trimmed V and J ends, which lost 3 bases and 3 bases, there was a span of 11 bases. CDR3 length: 15 amino acids. CDR3 sequence (DNA): TGCGCCAGCAGTGAATGGGACACTTACACCGGGGAGCTGTTTTTT. Translating gives CASSEWDTYTGELFF.

Written as DNA, the CDR3 is TGTGCCAGCAGCTTAGGGACAGGGCTTAATGAAAAACTGTTTTTT. It codes for CASSLGTGLNEKLFF. The rearrangement links TRBV7-2 to TRBJ1-4; 8 nucleotides match TRBD1. V lost 1 base, J lost 4 bases, and 2 bases stayed unmatched. Germline CDR1 and CDR2: SGHTA and FQGNSA. The CDR3 totals 15 residues.

The chain carries TRBV6-4 and TRBJ1-2; 10 bases are shared with TRBD1. Germline V gives CDR1 MRHNA, CDR2 SNTAGT. The V and J ends lost 1 base and 2 bases, in that order; junction bases with no gene match: 1. The CDR3 spans 15 residues. CDR3 nucleotide sequence: TGTGCCAGCAGTGACTGGGACAGGGGAAACTATGGCTACACCTTC. Translated, it gives CASSDWDRGNYGYTF.

V and J are TRBV5-5 and TRBJ2-5; 7 positions agree with TRBD1. This CDR3 region has 17 residues. Per the germline V gene, CDR1 is SGHKS and CDR2 is YYEKEE (reference sequence). After removal of 4 bases from V and 2 bases from J, the junction contained 14 bases not matched to a gene. Written as DNA, the CDR3 is TGTGCCAGCAGCCTATATCCGGGACAGCAACTACAAGAGACCCAGTACTTC. Protein product: CASSLYPGQQLQETQYF.

This sequence joins TRBV28 and TRBJ2-2; weak D call: TRBD1 (6 bases). The V and J ends lost 3 bases and 3 bases respectively, with 11 bases between them. The CDR3 sequence is 15 residues long. From germline, CDR1 is MDHEN and CDR2 SYDVKM. CDR3 amino acids: CASSLRGLDTGELFF. The DNA of the CDR3 is TGTGCCAGCAGTTTGAGGGGGTTGGACACCGGGGAGCTGTTTTTT.